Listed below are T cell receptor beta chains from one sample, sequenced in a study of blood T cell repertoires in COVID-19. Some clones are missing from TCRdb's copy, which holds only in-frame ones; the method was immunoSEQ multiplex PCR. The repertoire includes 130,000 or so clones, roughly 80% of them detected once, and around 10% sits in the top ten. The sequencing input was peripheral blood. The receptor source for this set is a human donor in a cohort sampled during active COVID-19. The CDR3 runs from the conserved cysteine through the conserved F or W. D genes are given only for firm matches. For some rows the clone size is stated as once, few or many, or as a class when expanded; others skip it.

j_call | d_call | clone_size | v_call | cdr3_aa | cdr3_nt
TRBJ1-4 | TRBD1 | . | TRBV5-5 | CASRPDRGNEKLFF | TGTGCCAGCAGACCCGACAGGGGGAATGAAAAACTGTTTTTT
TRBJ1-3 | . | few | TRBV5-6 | CASSRDFGGTIYF | TGTGCCAGCAGCAGGGACTTCGGTGGCACCATATATTTT
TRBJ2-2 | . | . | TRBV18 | CASSPPGGGVNTGELFF | TGTGCCAGCTCACCCCCTGGGGGGGGCGTTAACACCGGGGAGCTGTTTTTT
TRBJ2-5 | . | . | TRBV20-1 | CSASLGGTQYF | TGCAGTGCTAGCCTCGGCGGGACCCAGTACTTC
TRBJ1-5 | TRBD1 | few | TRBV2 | CASSDLGTAWGQPQHF | TGTGCCAGCAGTGACCTAGGGACAGCCTGGGGCCAGCCCCAGCATTTT
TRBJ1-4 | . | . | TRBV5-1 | CASSFLAEATNEKLFF | TGCGCCAGCAGCTTCTTAGCGGAGGCAACTAATGAAAAACTGTTTTTT
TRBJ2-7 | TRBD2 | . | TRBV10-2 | CASSGTSGGYEQYF | TGCGCCAGCAGCGGGACTAGCGGGGGTTACGAGCAGTACTTC
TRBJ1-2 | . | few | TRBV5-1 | CASSLAPGEVGGYTF | TGCGCCAGCAGCTTGGCCCCCGGTGAGGTAGGCGGCTACACCTTC
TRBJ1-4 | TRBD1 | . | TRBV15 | CATSRDFGQGEKLFF | TGTGCCACCAGCAGAGATTTCGGACAGGGGGAAAAACTGTTTTTT
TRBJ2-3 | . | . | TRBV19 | CASTVTGTDTQYF | TGTGCCAGCACAGTCACTGGCACAGATACGCAGTATTTT
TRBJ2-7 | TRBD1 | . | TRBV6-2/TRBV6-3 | CASSYRRTGQAYEQYF | TGTGCCAGCAGTTACCGCCGCACGGGACAGGCCTACGAGCAGTACTTC
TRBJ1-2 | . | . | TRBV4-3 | CASSPSPGSNYGYTF | TGCGCCAGCAGCCCCTCGCCGGGTTCTAACTATGGCTACACCTTC
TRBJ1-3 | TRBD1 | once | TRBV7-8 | CASSLGTGMTGNTIYF | TGTGCCAGCAGCTTAGGGACAGGGATGACGGGAAACACCATATATTTT